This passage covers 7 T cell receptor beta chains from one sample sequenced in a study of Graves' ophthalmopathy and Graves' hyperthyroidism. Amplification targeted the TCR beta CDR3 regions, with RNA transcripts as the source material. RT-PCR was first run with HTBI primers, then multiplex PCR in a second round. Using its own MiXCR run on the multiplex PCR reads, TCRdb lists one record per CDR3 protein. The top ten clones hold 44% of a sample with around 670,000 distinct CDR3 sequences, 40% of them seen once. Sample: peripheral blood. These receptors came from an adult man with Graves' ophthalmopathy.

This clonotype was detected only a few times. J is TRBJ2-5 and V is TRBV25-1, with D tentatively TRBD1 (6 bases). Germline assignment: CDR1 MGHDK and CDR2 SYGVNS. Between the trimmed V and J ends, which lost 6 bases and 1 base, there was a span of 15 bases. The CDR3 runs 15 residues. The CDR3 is CASSEPLTGQETQYF. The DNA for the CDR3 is TGTGCCAGCAGCGAACCCCTGACAGGCCAAGAGACCCAGTACTTC.

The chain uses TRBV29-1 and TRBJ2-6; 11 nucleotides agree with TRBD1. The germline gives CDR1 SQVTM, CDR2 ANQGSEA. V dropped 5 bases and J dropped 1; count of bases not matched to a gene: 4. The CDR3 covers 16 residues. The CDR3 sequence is CSVIGQGASGANVLTF. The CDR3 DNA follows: TGCAGCGTTATCGGACAGGGGGCTTCTGGGGCCAACGTCCTGACTTTC.

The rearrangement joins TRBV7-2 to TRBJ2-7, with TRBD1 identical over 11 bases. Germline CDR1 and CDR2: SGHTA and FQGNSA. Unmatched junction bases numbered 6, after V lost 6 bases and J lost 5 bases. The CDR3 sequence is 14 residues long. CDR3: CASSRRDRGDEQYF. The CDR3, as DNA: TGTGCCAGCAGTCGTCGGGACAGGGGGGACGAGCAGTACTTC.

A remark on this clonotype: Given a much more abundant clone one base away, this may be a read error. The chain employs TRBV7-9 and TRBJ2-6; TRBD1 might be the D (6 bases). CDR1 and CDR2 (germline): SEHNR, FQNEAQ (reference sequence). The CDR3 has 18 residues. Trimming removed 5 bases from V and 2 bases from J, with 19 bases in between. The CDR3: CASSPQTGQGPGANVLTF. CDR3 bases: TGTGCCAGCAGCCCACAGACAGGTCAAGGTCCTGGGGCCAACGTCCTGACTTTC.

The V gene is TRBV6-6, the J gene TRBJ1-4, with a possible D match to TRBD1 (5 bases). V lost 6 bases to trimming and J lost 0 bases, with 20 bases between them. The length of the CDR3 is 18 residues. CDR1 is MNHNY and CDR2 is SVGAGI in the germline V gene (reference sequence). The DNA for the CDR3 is TGTGCCAGCAGCCGGGCCGTGAGGGGTGGTACAACTAATGAAAAACTGTTTTTT. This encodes CASSRAVRGGTTNEKLFF.

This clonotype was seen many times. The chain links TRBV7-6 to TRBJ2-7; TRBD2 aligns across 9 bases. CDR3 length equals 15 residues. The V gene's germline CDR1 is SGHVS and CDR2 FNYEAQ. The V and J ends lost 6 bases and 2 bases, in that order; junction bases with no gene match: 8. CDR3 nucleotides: TGTGCCAGCAGTCCCCGCGGGAGGGCCGCCTACGAGCAGTACTTC. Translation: CASSPRGRAAYEQYF.

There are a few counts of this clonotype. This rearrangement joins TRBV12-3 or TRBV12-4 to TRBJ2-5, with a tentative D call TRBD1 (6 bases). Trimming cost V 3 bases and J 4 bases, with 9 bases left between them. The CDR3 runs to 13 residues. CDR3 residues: CASSFRTVETQYF. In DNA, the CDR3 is TGTGCCAGCAGTTTTAGGACAGTAGAGACCCAGTACTTC.